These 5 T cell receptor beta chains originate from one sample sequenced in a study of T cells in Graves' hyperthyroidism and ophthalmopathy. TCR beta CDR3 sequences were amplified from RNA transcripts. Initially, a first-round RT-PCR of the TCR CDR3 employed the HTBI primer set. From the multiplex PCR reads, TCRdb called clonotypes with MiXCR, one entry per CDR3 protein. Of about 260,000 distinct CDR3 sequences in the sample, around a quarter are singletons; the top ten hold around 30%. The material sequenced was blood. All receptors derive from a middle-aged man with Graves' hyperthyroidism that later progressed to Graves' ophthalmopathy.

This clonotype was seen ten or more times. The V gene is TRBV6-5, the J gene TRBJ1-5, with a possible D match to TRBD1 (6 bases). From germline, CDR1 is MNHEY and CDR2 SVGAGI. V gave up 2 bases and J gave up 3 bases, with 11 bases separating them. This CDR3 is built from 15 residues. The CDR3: CASSYAGGNNQPQHF. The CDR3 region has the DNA TGTGCCAGCAGTTACGCGGGGGGCAACAATCAGCCCCAGCATTTT.

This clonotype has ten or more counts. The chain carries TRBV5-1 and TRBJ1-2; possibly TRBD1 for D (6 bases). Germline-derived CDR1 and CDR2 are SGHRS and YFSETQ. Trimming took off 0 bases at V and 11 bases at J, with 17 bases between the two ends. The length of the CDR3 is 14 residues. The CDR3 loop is CASSLAGTGFGYTF. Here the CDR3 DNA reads TGCGCCAGCAGCTTGGCCGGAACAGGGTTTGGTTACACCTTC.

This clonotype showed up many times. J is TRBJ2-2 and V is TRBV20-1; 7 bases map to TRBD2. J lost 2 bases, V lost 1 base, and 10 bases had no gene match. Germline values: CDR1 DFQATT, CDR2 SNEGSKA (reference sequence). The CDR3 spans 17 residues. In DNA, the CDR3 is TGCAGTGCTAGAGTGTCTAGCGGATACCAAAACACCGGGGAGCTGTTTTTT. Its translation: CSARVSSGYQNTGELFF.

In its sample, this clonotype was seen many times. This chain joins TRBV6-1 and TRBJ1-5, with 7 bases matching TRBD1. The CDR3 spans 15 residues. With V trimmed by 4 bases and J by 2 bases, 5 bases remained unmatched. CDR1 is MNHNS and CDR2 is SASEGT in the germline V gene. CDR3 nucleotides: TGTGCCAGCAGTGGCACGGGACAGCGCAATCAGCCCCAGCATTTT. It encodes CASSGTGQRNQPQHF.

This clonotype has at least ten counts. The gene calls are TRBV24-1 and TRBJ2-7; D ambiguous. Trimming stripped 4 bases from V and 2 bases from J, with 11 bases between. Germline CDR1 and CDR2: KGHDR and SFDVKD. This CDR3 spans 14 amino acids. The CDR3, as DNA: TGTGCCACCAGTGAAGGTAGCCCTCCCTACGAGCAGTACTTC. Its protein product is CATSEGSPPYEQYF.